This T cell receptor beta chain was documented in a study of control samples from healthy donors and cancer patients. CDR1 and CDR2 from the germline V gene are SGHTS and YDEGEE. The CDR3 is 18 amino acids. V was clipped by 0 bases and J by 3 bases, with 19 bases between them. Sequencing used immunoSEQ multiplex PCR; TCRdb keeps in-frame clones, though not all of them. The table lists over 110,000 clones, roughly 92% of them singletons. Sequencing was performed on blood. This chain joins TRBV5-8 and TRBJ2-1; perhaps TRBD2 as D (6 bases). The sequence came from a man aged 30 to 39 in good health. The CDR3 nucleotides read TGTGCCAGCAGCTTGGATACGATGGGGCGGGGTTACTACAATGAGCAGTTCTTC. This gives the protein CASSLDTMGRGYYNEQFF.